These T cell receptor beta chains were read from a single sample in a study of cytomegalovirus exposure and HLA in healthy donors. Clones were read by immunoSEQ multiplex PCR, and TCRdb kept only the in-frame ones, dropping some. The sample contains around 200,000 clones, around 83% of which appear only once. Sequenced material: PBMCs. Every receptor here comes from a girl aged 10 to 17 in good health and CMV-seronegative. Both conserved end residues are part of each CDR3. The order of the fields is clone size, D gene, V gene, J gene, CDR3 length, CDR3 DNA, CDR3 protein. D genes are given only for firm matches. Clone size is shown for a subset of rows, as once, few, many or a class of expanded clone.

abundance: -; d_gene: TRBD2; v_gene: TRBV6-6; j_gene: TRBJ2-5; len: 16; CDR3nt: TGTGCCAGCACTGGGGGGCTAGCGGGGGGGCTTGAGACCCAGTACTTC; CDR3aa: CASTGGLAGGLETQYF
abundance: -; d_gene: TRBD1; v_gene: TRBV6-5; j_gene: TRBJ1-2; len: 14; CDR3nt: TGTGCCAGCAGAAGGACAGGAAGGGGAGATGGCTACACCTTC; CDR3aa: CASRRTGRGDGYTF
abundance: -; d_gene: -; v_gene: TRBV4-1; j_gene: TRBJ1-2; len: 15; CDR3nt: TGCGCCAGCAGCCAAGAGAGGGACAAAAACTATGGCTACACCTTC; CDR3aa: CASSQERDKNYGYTF
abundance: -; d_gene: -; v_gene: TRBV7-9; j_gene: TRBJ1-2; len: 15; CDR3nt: TGTGCCAGCAGCTTAATAGGAGGCCTCGCCTATGGCTACACCTTC; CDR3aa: CASSLIGGLAYGYTF
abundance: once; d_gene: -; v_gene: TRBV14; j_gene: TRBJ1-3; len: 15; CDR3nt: TGTGCCAGCAGCCGAAACTGGGGGGGGCAGAACACCATATATTTT; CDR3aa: CASSRNWGGQNTIYF
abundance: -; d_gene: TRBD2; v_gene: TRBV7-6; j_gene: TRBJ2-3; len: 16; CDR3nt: TGTGCCAGCAGCGGACTAGCGGGGGGGCGTACAGATACGCAGTATTTT; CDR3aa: CASSGLAGGRTDTQYF
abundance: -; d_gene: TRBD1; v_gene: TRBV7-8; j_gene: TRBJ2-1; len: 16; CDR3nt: TGTGCCAGCAGCTCATTCCGACAGGGGGCTTGGGGTGAGCAGTTCTTC; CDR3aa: CASSSFRQGAWGEQFF
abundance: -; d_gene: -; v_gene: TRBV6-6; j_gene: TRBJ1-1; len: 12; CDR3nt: TGTGCCAGCGAGGGCACGACCCTGGGGGCTTTCTTT; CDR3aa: CASEGTTLGAFF
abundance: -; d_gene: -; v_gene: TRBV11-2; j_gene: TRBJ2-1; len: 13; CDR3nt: TGTGCCAGCAGCTTATCCCCTGCGAGTGAGCAGTTCTTC; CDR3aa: CASSLSPASEQFF
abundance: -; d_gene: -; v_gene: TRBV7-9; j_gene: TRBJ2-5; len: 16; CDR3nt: TGTTCCAGCAGCTCCATCCCGGGACACTTACAAGAGACCCAGTACTTC; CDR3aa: CSSSSIPGHLQETQYF
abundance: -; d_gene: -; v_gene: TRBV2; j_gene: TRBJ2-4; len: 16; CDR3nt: TGTGCCAGCAGTGGGGAAGGGGGGGCGCCCAAAAACATTCAGTACTTC; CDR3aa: CASSGEGGAPKNIQYF
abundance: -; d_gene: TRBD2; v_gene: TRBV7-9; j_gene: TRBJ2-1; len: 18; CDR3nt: TGTGCCAGCAGCCAGCCAATCTTTGCTGGACTAGCGGGTCATGAGCAGTTCTTC; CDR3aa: CASSQPIFAGLAGHEQFF
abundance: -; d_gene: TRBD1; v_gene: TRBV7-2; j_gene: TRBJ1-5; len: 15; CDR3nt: TGTGCCAGCAGCCTGACAGGGGGATTCGGTCAGCCCCAGCATTTT; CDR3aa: CASSLTGGFGQPQHF
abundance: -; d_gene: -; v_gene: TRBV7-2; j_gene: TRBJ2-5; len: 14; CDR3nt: TGTGCCAGCAGCACCCGGACTACCCAAGAGACCCAGTACTTC; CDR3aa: CASSTRTTQETQYF
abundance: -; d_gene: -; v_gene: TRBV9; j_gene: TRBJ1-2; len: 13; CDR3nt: TGTGCCACAAAAGAACAGAAATTCTATGGCTACACCTTC; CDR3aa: CATKEQKFYGYTF
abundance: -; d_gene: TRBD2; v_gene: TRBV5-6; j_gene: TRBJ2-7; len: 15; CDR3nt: TGTGCCAGCAGCCCGGGGTGGCGGGAGGGTCAGGAGCAGTACTTC; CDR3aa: CASSPGWREGQEQYF
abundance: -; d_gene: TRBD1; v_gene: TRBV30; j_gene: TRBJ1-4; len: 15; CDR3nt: TGTGCCTGGAGTAACGACAGGGCAACTAATGAAAAACTGTTTTTT; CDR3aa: CAWSNDRATNEKLFF
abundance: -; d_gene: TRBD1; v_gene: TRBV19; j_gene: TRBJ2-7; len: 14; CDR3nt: TGTGCCAGTATACAGGGGGAGTGGTCCTACGAGCAGTACTTC; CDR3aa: CASIQGEWSYEQYF
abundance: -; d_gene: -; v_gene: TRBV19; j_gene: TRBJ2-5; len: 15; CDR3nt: TGTGCCAGTAGTATAGAACCCCACAGTGCGCAGACCCAGTACTTC; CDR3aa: CASSIEPHSAQTQYF
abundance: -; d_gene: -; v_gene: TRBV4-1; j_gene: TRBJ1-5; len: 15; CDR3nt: TGCGCCAGCAGCCAAGATAGAGGGAGCAATCAGCCCCAGCATTTT; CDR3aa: CASSQDRGSNQPQHF
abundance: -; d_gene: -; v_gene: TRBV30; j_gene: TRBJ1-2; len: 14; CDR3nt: TGTGCCTGGAGTGTTGGGGGGGAGGGGTATGGCTACACCTTC; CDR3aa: CAWSVGGEGYGYTF
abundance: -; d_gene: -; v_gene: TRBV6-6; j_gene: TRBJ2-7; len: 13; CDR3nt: TGTGCCAGCAGTTTGAGAGACATCTACGAGCAGTACTTC; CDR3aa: CASSLRDIYEQYF
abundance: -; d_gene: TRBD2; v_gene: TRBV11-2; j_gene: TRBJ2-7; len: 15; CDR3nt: TGTGCCAGCAGCTTTGCGACTAGCGGTTACTACGAGCAGTACTTC; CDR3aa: CASSFATSGYYEQYF
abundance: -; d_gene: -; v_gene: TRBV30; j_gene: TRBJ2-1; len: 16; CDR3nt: TGTACCTGGAGCCCCCAGCTAGCTCTATCCTACAATGAGCAGTTCTTC; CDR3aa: CTWSPQLALSYNEQFF
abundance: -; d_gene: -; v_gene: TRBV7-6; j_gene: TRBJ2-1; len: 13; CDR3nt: TGTGCCAGCAGCTTAGCCGGGATCCCTGAGCAGTTCTTC; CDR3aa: CASSLAGIPEQFF
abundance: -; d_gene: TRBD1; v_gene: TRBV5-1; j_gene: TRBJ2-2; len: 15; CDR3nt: TGCGCCAGCAGCTGGGGGGACAGGGTCACCGGGGAGCTGTTTTTT; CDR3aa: CASSWGDRVTGELFF
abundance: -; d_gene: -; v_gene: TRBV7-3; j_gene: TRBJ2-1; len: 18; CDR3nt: TGTGCCAGCAGCAACAGCGGGTCGGGCGGACTCTCCTACAATGAGCAGTTCTTC; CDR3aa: CASSNSGSGGLSYNEQFF
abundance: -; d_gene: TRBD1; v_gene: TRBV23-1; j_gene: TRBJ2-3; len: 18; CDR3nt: TGCGCCAGCAGTCACCTCCACACGACAGGGGGGATCACAGATACGCAGTATTTT; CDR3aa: CASSHLHTTGGITDTQYF
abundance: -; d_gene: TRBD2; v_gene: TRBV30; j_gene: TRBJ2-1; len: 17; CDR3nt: TGTGCCTGGGGAGGCCCCCAATTAGCGGGATCCTACAATGAGCAGTTCTTC; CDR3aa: CAWGGPQLAGSYNEQFF
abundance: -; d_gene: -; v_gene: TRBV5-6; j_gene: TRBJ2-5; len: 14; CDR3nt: TGTGCCAGCAGCTCAATAGCGAGTAGAGGTACCCAGTACTTC; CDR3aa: CASSSIASRGTQYF
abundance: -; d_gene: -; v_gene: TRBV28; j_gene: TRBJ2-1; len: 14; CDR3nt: TGTGCCAGCAGTTTAAATTCCGTGGGGGGTGAGCAGTTCTTC; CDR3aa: CASSLNSVGGEQFF
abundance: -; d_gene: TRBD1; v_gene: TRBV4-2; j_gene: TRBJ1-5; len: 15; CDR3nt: TGTGCCAGCAGCCAAGAGGACAGGGCGAATCAGCCCCAGCATTTT; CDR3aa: CASSQEDRANQPQHF
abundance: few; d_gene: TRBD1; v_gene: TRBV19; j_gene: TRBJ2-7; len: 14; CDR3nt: TGTGCCAGTAGCCCCGGGACAGGGGGCTTCGAGCAGTACTTC; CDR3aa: CASSPGTGGFEQYF
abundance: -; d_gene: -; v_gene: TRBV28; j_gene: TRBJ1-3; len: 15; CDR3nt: TGTGCCAGCACTAAGGGACTGTACTCTGGAAACACCATATATTTT; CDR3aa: CASTKGLYSGNTIYF
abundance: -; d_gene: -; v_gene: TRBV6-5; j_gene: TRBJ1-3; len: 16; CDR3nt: TGTGCCAGCAGTTATACCCTAACGGGCTCTGGAAACACCATATATTTT; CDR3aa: CASSYTLTGSGNTIYF
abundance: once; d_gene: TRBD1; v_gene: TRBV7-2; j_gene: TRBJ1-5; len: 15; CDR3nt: TGTGCCAGCAGCCCCACACAGGGGGGCAATCAGCCCCAGCATTTT; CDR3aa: CASSPTQGGNQPQHF
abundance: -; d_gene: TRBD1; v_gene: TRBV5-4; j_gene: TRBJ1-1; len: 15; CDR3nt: TGTGCCAGCAGCTCGACCGGGACAGGGGACACTGAAGCTTTCTTT; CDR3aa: CASSSTGTGDTEAFF
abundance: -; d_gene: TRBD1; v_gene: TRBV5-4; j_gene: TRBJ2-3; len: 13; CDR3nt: TGTGCCAGCAGGACAGGGGGGGCAGATACGCAGTATTTT; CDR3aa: CASRTGGADTQYF
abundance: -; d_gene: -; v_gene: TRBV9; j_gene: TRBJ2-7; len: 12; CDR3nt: TGTGCCAGCAGCGTAGGAGATTACGAGCAGTACTTC; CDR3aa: CASSVGDYEQYF
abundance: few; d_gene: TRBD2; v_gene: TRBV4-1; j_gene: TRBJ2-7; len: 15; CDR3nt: TGCGCCAGCAGCCTTCAGGGGACTAGCGAATACGAGCAGTACTTC; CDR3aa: CASSLQGTSEYEQYF
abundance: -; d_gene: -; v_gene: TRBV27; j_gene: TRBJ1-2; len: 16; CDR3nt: TGTGCCAGCAGTTTATTAAGCGACGGGGGGGACTATGGCTACACCTTC; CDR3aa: CASSLLSDGGDYGYTF
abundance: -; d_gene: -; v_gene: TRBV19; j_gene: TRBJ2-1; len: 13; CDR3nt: TGTGCCAGTAGTCGACAGTCCTACAATGAGCAGTTCTTC; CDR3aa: CASSRQSYNEQFF
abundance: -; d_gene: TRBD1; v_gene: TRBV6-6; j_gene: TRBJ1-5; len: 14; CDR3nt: TGTGCCAGCAGTTACTCAGGGGGCGGGCAGCCCCAGCATTTT; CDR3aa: CASSYSGGGQPQHF
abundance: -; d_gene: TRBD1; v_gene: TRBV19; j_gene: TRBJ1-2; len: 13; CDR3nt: TGTGCCAGTATCTCGGACAGGAACTATGGCTACACCTTC; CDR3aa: CASISDRNYGYTF
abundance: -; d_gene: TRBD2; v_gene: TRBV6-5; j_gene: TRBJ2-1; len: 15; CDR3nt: TGTGCCAGCAGGACTAGCCGATATTCGGGGAATGAGCAGTTCTTC; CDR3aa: CASRTSRYSGNEQFF
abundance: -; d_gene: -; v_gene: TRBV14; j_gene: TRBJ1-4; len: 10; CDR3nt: TGTGCCAGCAGCCGGGCCGGCTTCTTTTTT; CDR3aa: CASSRAGFFF
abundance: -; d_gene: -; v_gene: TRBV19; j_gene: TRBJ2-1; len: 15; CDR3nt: TGTGCCAGTAGTACCAGACAGCCCCTTTTCAATGAGCAGTTCTTC; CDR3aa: CASSTRQPLFNEQFF
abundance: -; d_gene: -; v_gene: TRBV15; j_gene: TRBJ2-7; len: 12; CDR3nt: TGTGCCACCAGAGCCGCGGGTGGCGAGCAGTACTTC; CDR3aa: CATRAAGGEQYF
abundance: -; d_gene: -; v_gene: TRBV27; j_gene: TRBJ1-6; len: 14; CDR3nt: TGTGCCAGCAGTTCGACAGGTTATAATTCACCCCTCCACTTT; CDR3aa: CASSSTGYNSPLHF
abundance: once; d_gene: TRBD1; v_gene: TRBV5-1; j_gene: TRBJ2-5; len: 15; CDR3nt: TGCGCCAGCAGCTTGGACGGGACAGGGGAAGAGACCCAGTACTTC; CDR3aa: CASSLDGTGEETQYF
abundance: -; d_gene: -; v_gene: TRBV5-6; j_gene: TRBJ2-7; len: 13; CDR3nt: TGTGCCAGCTTGCAGTTTAACTCCTACGAGCAGTACTTC; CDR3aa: CASLQFNSYEQYF
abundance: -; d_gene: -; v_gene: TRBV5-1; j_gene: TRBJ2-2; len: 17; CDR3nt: TGCGCCAGCAGCTTGGATGGGAGCCCCCCGGGTACCGGGGAGCTGTTTTTT; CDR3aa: CASSLDGSPPGTGELFF
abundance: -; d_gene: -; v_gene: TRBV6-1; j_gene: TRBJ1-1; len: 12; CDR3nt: TGTGCCAGCAGGCGGCGGGACACTGAAGCTTTCTTT; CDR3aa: CASRRRDTEAFF
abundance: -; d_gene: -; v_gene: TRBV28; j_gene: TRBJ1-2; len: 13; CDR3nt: TGTGCCAGCAGAGACTCGACGGACTATGGCTACACCTTC; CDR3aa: CASRDSTDYGYTF
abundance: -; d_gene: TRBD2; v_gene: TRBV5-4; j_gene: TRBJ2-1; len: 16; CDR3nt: TGTGCCAGCAGCATCAACCGGGGGGGCCATTACAATGAGCAGTTCTTC; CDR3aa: CASSINRGGHYNEQFF